The next 25 T cell receptor beta chains were all read from a single sample in a study of blood T cell repertoires in COVID-19. Libraries were prepared by immunoSEQ multiplex PCR; TCRdb keeps only in-frame clonotypes and omits some of them. The data hold tens of thousands of clones, with roughly 90% observed a single time. The sequencing input was peripheral blood. Source of these receptors: a human donor with active COVID-19. The donor label of this sample is uncertain.

In its sample, this clone was seen once. The chain combines TRBV27 with TRBJ2-1; 8 bases map to TRBD2. V trimming: 3 bases; J trimming: 0 bases; junction bases outside the gene matches: 10. Germline V gives CDR1 MNHEY, CDR2 SMNVEV (reference sequence). The CDR3 contains 18 residues. The CDR3 region is CASSFPPSGPSSYNEQFF. The CDR3 DNA sequence: TGTGCCAGCAGTTTCCCGCCTAGCGGGCCGAGCTCCTACAATGAGCAGTTCTTC.

The chain links TRBV2 to TRBJ1-1; 8 nucleotides match TRBD1. In germline, CDR1 is SNHLY, CDR2 FYNNEI. V was pared by 1 base and J by 4 bases, with 8 bases of the junction left unmatched. This CDR3 has 16 amino acids. CDR3 coding DNA: TGTGCCAGCAGTGAAGGGACAGGGAGCAGCGGCACTGAAGCTTTCTTT. This codes for CASSEGTGSSGTEAFF.

This clone was detected only a few times. The V call is TRBV2, the J call TRBJ1-4; 7 bases line up with TRBD1. The CDR3 is 17 residues long. Germline values: CDR1 SNHLY, CDR2 FYNNEI. Trimming cost V 5 bases and J 7 bases; bases outside gene matches: 16. Here the CDR3 reads CASSHSNNRGISEKLFF. The CDR3 DNA follows: TGTGCCAGCAGTCACTCGAATAACAGGGGAATTAGTGAAAAACTGTTTTTT.

This clone was seen only once. V gene TRBV5-1 combines with J gene TRBJ2-5, with a weak D call TRBD1 (7 bases). The CDR3 extends over 15 amino acids. V shed 2 bases and J shed 4 bases, with 15 bases lying between them. In germline, CDR1 is SGHRS, CDR2 YFSETQ. The CDR3 coding sequence is TGCGCCAGCAGCTTACAATACCAGGGGGGAGAGACCCAGTACTTC. Translation gives CASSLQYQGGETQYF. The variable domain in full, completed from reference TRBV5-1 and TRBJ2-5, reads KAGVTQTPRYLIKTRGQQVTLSCSPISGHRSVSWYQQTPGQGLQFLFEYFSETQRNKGNFPGRFSGRQFSNSRSEMNVSTLELGDSALYLCASSLQYQGGETQYFGPGTRLLVL.

V usage is TRBV29-1 and J usage is TRBJ2-1, with no clear D. The CDR3 has 11 amino acids. Trimming took 4 bases from V and 6 from J, leaving 7 bases between them. Germline V gene data show CDR1 as SQVTM and CDR2 as ANQGSEA. In nucleotides, the CDR3 is TGCAGCGTTGTGCTGCGCAATGAGCAGTTCTTC. It encodes CSVVLRNEQFF.

The chain couples TRBV4-2 to TRBJ2-2; perhaps TRBD2 as D (6 bases). The CDR3 contains 15 residues. V was shortened by 0 bases and J by 4 bases, with 9 bases between the two germline ends. CDR1 LGHNA and CDR2 YNFKEQ come from the germline V gene. The DNA for the CDR3 is TGTGCCAGCAGCCAAGATGGCGGGGTCACCGGGGAGCTGTTTTTT. Residues: CASSQDGGVTGELFF.

The chain combines TRBV2 with TRBJ1-1; D may be TRBD1 (5 bases). This CDR3 is built from 14 residues. V was clipped by 3 bases and J by 2 bases, with 10 bases between them. Germline values: CDR1 SNHLY, CDR2 FYNNEI. Written as DNA, the CDR3 is TGTGCCAGCAGTGAGGGACTCTCTAACACTGAAGCTTTCTTT. It is translated as CASSEGLSNTEAFF.

The chain combines TRBV5-4 with TRBJ2-2, with TRBD2 as a possible D gene (5 bases). Looked up from germline, CDR1 is SGHNT and CDR2 is YYREEE (reference sequence). The CDR3 consists of 14 residues. V lost 3 bases and J 6 bases, leaving 12 bases between the germline ends. The CDR3 nucleotides read TGTGCCAGCAGCTACACGAGGGTTGCCGGGGAGCTGTTTTTT. Protein sequence: CASSYTRVAGELFF.

This chain uses TRBV7-8 with TRBJ2-1, with TRBD2 matching 10 bases. The germline V gene encodes CDR1 SGHVS and CDR2 FQNEAQ. Trimming cost V 5 bases and J 8 bases; bases outside gene matches: 12. CDR3 length: 16 amino acids. In DNA, the CDR3 is TGTGCCAGCAGCCCCTTGAGCGGGGGGGCCTCCGATGAGCAGTTCTTC. Protein: CASSPLSGGASDEQFF.

This chain uses TRBV5-1 with TRBJ1-2; the D gene is possibly TRBD1 (5 bases). This CDR3 contains 15 residues. Germline V gives CDR1 SGHRS, CDR2 YFSETQ. Trimming pared 0 bases from V and 4 bases from J, leaving 13 bases between. CDR3 bases: TGCGCCAGCAGCTTGGGGACCCTGGGGGGCTATGGCTACACCTTC. Amino acid sequence: CASSLGTLGGYGYTF. The variable domain in full, completed from reference TRBV5-1 and TRBJ1-2, reads KAGVTQTPRYLIKTRGQQVTLSCSPISGHRSVSWYQQTPGQGLQFLFEYFSETQRNKGNFPGRFSGRQFSNSRSEMNVSTLELGDSALYLCASSLGTLGGYGYTFGSGTRLTVV.

This chain connects TRBV18 to TRBJ2-5; no clear D gene. V lost 3 bases to trimming and J lost 0 bases, with 8 bases between them. This CDR3 region has 14 residues. The germline V gene has CDR1 KGHSH and CDR2 LQKENI. The CDR3, as DNA: TGTGCCAGCTCACCTGCACGGTACCAAGAGACCCAGTACTTC. It specifies CASSPARYQETQYF.

This sequence joins TRBV6-1 and TRBJ2-7; a possible D gene is TRBD2 (7 bases). The germline V and J ends were trimmed by 0 bases and 6 bases, with 12 bases remaining between them. CDR1 and CDR2 from the germline V gene are MNHNS and SASEGT. The CDR3 extends over 14 amino acids. The CDR3 bases are TGTGCCAGCAGTGAAGCAAGGGGGGGCTTCGAGCAGTACTTC. Its translation: CASSEARGGFEQYF.

V is TRBV11-3 and J is TRBJ2-7; D unclear. CDR1 and CDR2 (germline): SGHNT, YENEEA. The V end was cut by 5 bases, the J end by 6 bases, with 17 bases between. The CDR3 length is 14 residues. The CDR3 here is CASSHSTPKAEQYF. The CDR3 bases are TGTGCCAGCAGCCATTCGACTCCCAAAGCCGAGCAGTACTTC.

The genes are TRBV5-4 and TRBJ2-2, with 12 bases fitting TRBD2. The CDR3 has 18 residues. J lost 1 base, V lost 3 bases, and 7 bases had no gene match. CDR1 and CDR2 (germline): SGHNT, YYREEE (reference sequence). CDR3 sequence reads: CASSSSRLAGVNTGELFF. The CDR3 nucleotides read TGTGCCAGCAGCTCCTCCCGACTAGCGGGGGTGAACACCGGGGAGCTGTTTTTT.

The CDR3 bases are TGTGCCAGCAGCTTGGGTATGGGACAGGGGAAAGAGACCCAGTACTTC. This gives the protein CASSLGMGQGKETQYF. The chain recombines TRBV5-6 with TRBJ2-5, with 10 positions matching TRBD1. CDR1 and CDR2 (germline): SGHDT, YYEEEE. This CDR3 comprises 16 residues. Unmatched junction bases numbered 5, after V lost 0 bases and J lost 3 bases.

The chain recombines TRBV19 with TRBJ1-1, with 8 bases aligning to TRBD1. This CDR3 region has 15 residues. Germline V gene lookup returns CDR1 LNHDA and CDR2 SQIVND (reference sequence). V shed 3 bases and J 4 bases; nucleotides not matched to a gene: 7. The CDR3 region has the DNA TGTGCCAGTAGTATGAGGACAGGGATTGGCACTGAAGCTTTCTTT. Translation: CASSMRTGIGTEAFF.

This chain links TRBV5-1 with TRBJ2-7; 9 positions agree with TRBD1. Germline V gives CDR1 SGHRS, CDR2 YFSETQ. The CDR3 sequence is 12 residues long. Trimming took 7 bases from V and 5 from J; bases not matched to a gene: 4. The CDR3 loop is CASGGQGNEQYF. The DNA of the CDR3 is TGCGCCAGCGGGGGACAGGGCAACGAGCAGTACTTC.

J is TRBJ2-7 and V is TRBV11-2, with D uncertain. V gave up 0 bases and J gave up 3 bases, with 9 bases separating them. Germline V gene data show CDR1 as SGHAT and CDR2 as FQNNGV. CDR3 length: 14 amino acids. CDR3 residues: CASSLEQNIYEQYF. The CDR3 DNA sequence: TGTGCCAGCAGCTTAGAACAGAATATCTACGAGCAGTACTTC.

The CDR3 nucleotides are TGCGCCAGCAGCTTGGCCTCCGGGGAGCTGTTTTTT. This codes for CASSLASGELFF. The chain uses TRBV5-1 and TRBJ2-2; D call uncertain. In germline, CDR1 is SGHRS, CDR2 YFSETQ. The CDR3 spans 12 residues. V was trimmed by 0 bases and J by 6 bases, leaving 3 bases between them.

V usage is TRBV6-2 or TRBV6-3 and J usage is TRBJ2-1; D possibly corresponds to TRBD1 (5 bases). Deletions cut 8 bases from V and 5 bases from J, with 19 bases between. Germline V gene lookup returns CDR1 MNHEY and CDR2 SVGEGT. The CDR3 length is 15 residues. The CDR3 reads CASRSPGAPNNEQFF. CDR3 sequence (DNA): TGTGCCAGCCGTTCCCCTGGGGCCCCGAACAATGAGCAGTTCTTC.

This chain connects TRBV2 to TRBJ1-1; the D is unclear. This CDR3 spans 13 amino acids. V lost 6 bases to trimming and J lost 6 bases, with 14 bases between them. Germline CDR1 and CDR2: SNHLY and FYNNEI. The CDR3 region is CASRELPRAEAFF. The CDR3, as DNA: TGTGCCAGCAGGGAATTACCACGGGCTGAAGCTTTCTTT.

This chain connects TRBV20-1 to TRBJ2-5; D remains unclear. The germline gives CDR1 DFQATT, CDR2 SNEGSKA (reference sequence). V was cut by 7 bases and J by 4 bases, with 10 bases left in between. The CDR3 spans 11 residues. CDR3 protein: CSGTRIETQYF. Written as DNA, the CDR3 is TGCAGTGGTACCAGGATAGAGACCCAGTACTTC.

The chain combines TRBV19 with TRBJ2-5; 7 bases are a match to TRBD2. This CDR3 has 13 residues. The V gene's germline CDR1 is LNHDA and CDR2 SQIVND (reference sequence). V lost 3 bases, J lost 7 bases, and 5 bases stayed unmatched. The CDR3: CASSMGREGTQYF. CDR3 sequence (DNA): TGTGCCAGTAGTATGGGCAGGGAGGGGACCCAGTACTTC.

This chain uses TRBV27 with TRBJ2-5, with 10 bases lining up with TRBD1. The CDR3 extends over 15 amino acids. Germline assignment: CDR1 MNHEY and CDR2 SMNVEV (reference sequence). V was pared by 2 bases and J by 5 bases, with 5 bases of the junction left unmatched. CDR3: CASSLTGQGWETQYF. DNA of the CDR3: TGTGCCAGCAGTTTAACGGGACAGGGGTGGGAGACCCAGTACTTC.

This chain connects TRBV9 to TRBJ2-7, with D possibly matching TRBD1 (6 bases). This CDR3 contains 14 residues. In germline, CDR1 is SGDLS, CDR2 YYNGEE. Trimming stripped 0 bases from V and 1 base from J, with 8 bases between. CDR3 sequence: CASSVVGGSYEQYF. CDR3 DNA sequence: TGTGCCAGCAGCGTAGTAGGGGGTTCCTACGAGCAGTACTTC.